A single sample is the source of the 6 T cell receptor beta chains below, sequenced in a study of CD8 T cells in Susac syndrome. The RNA, about 0.45 to 1 ug, was put through reverse transcription using random hexamers. TCRdb redid the calling of the immunoSEQ multiplex PCR reads with MiXCR, one entry per CDR3 protein. The sample contains more than 200,000 distinct CDR3 sequences, approximately 90% of which appear only once. The material sequenced was CD8+ T cells from PBMCs. These receptors were obtained from a human donor with multiple sclerosis.

The chain employs TRBV27 and TRBJ1-2; D might be TRBD1 (6 bases). V was pared by 4 bases and J by 8 bases, with 11 bases between. This CDR3 contains 12 residues. Germline V gene data show CDR1 as MNHEY and CDR2 as SMNVEV (reference sequence). The CDR3 region is CASSSRGHGYTF. The CDR3 DNA reads TGTGCCAGCAGTTCGCGGGGGCACGGCTACACCTTC.

The CDR3: CASSTMDRSYNEQFF. CDR3 in DNA: TGTGCCAGCAGCACAATGGACCGCTCCTACAATGAGCAGTTCTTC. The chain uses TRBV7-9 and TRBJ2-1; D is unclear. V was pared by 5 bases and J by 0 bases, with 11 bases between. CDR3 length: 15 residues. The germline V gene encodes CDR1 SEHNR and CDR2 FQNEAQ (reference sequence).

The rearrangement links TRBV12-5 to TRBJ1-3; D call uncertain. There are 14 residues in the CDR3. Germline CDR1 reads LGHNT; CDR2 reads FRNRAP. Trimming took 1 base from V and 2 from J, leaving 6 bases between them. The CDR3 nucleotides are TGTGCTAGTGGTTTGGCCCCGGCTGGAAACACCATATATTTT. It encodes CASGLAPAGNTIYF.

The genes are TRBV29-1 and TRBJ2-1; possible D gene TRBD2, 6 bases. With 4 bases removed from V and 0 bases from J, the gap between germline ends came to 13 bases. Germline CDR1 SQVTM, CDR2 ANQGSEA. The CDR3 is 15 amino acids. The CDR3 DNA reads as TGCAGCGTTGCGGGGGTACCCAGCTCCTACAATGAGCAGTTCTTC. Translated: CSVAGVPSSYNEQFF.

The gene calls are TRBV7-9 and TRBJ1-2, with no clear D. CDR3 length: 12 residues. V was pared by 1 base and J by 8 bases, with 8 bases between. Germline V gene lookup returns CDR1 SEHNR and CDR2 FQNEAQ (reference sequence). CDR3 sequence reads: CASSLEPGGYTF. DNA of the CDR3: TGTGCCAGCAGCTTAGAACCCGGAGGCTACACCTTC.

This chain joins TRBV7-3 and TRBJ2-1; TRBD2 agrees at 10 bases. The V gene's germline CDR1 is SGHTA and CDR2 FQGTGA. V was pared by 4 bases and J by 10 bases, with 7 bases of the junction left unmatched. The CDR3 extends over 14 amino acids. CDR3 region: CASSSSGGAVEQFF. The CDR3 DNA is TGTGCCAGCAGCTCAAGCGGGGGGGCGGTAGAGCAGTTCTTC.